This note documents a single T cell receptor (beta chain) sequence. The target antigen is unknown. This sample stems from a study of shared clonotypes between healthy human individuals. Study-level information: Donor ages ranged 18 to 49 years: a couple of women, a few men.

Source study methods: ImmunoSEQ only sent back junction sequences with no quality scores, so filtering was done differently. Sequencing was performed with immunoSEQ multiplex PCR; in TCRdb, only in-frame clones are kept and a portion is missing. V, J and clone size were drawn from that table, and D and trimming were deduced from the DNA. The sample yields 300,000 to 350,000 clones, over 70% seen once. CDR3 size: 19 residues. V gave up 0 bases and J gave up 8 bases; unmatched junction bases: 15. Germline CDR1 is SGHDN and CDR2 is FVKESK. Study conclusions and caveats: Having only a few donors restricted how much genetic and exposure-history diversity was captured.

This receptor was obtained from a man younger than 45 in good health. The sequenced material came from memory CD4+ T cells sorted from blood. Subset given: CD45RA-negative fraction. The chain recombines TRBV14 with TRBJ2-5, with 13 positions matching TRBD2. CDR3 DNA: TGTGCCAGCAGCCAAGAGGGGGCCGGGACTAGCGGGGCGAGGCGAACCCAGTACTTC. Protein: CASSQEGAGTSGARRTQYF.